This TCR beta chain came from a study of T cells after yellow fever vaccination. Study-level background: Each low-cell-number fraction was prepared by means of SMART-Seq v4 Ultra Low Input. Study observations and caveats: Although most clonotypes did not, a small share appeared in both CD4 and CD8 compartments. Boosting was followed by the reappearance of most primary-vaccination clones (approximately 97% CD4, 85% to 90% CD8).

CDR3 length: 15 residues. V shed 4 bases, J shed 7 bases, and the junction held 6 bases outside the gene matches. Germline CDR1 GTSNPN, CDR2 SVGIG (reference sequence). Generation of TCR cDNA used 5'RACE template switching (which added a universal primer site and UMIs). TCRdb re-derived calls from the 5' RACE reads in MiXCR, one entry per CDR3 protein. Of roughly 240,000 distinct CDR3 sequences listed, 6.7% were seen once; the top ten hold about 1%. Remarks on this clonotype: Its matching antigen is unknown.

This sequence originates from a man in his thirties or forties who received the YFV17D yellow fever vaccine. V and J are TRBV30 and TRBJ2-2, with 13 bases that match TRBD2. The material was CD4+ T cells sorted from PBMCs, obtained on the day of the yellow fever booster vaccination. The CDR3 DNA is TGTGCCTGGAACGGACTAGCGGGGGCCGGCGGGGAGCTGTTTTTT. Encoded protein: CAWNGLAGAGGELFF.